This T cell receptor beta chain was sequenced during a study of Tregs in tolerant kidney transplant recipients (dated by TCRdb to between 2018 and 2021). General notes on the study: Related donors were used in the transplants with nonmyeloablative bone marrow transplantation, and mixed chimerism was transient in the human trials. Sorted recipient Tregs were cultured with irradiated activated donor B cells plus IL-2 for 15 to 20 days, with restimulation on day 11. Once the B cell culture was finished, the cells were sorted into two populations: CD4+CD8-CD25+CD127- and CD4+CD8-4-1BB+CD40L-. Activated donor B cells were produced over around nine days on irradiated CD40L-expressing 3T3 cells in the presence of cyclosporin A and IL-4. Other Treg samples came from an approximately 3-day mixed lymphocyte reaction with belatacept, some followed by an approximately five-day donor restimulation, before sorting recipient CD4+CD25+CD127- cells. During sorting of primary belatacept mixed lymphocyte reaction cultures, recipient cells were distinguished from donor cells with antibodies. The study used TCRbeta sequencing to identify donor-specific regulatory T cells before combined kidney and bone marrow transplantation, then tracked those cells after transplant. Beyond this particular receptor, the publication reports: Although technical replication error seemed to be minimal, the question of biological reproducibility was not addressed directly. In tolerant patients, the expansion of donor-specific Tregs was greater than global Treg expansion, suggesting that the expansion was antigen-driven rather than nonspecific. Expanding Tregs with activated donor B cells appeared to identify the most biologically relevant and donor-specific TCRbeta repertoire. The study was limited by small patient numbers, and the findings need validation in larger populations and under other immunosuppression protocols. PCR primers changed over time for some patients, so nucleotide-level comparison across those patients' samples was not possible.

The CDR3, from cysteine to phenylalanine, totals 17 residues. The sequence is cut down to CDR3 DNA, 51 bases in frame from base 1. CDR1 and CDR2, per the germline V gene, are MDHEN and SYDVKM. V is trimmed back by 3 bases and J by 1 base, and the junction contains 9 bases that no gene match accounts for. This clone was detected only a few times. Its recognized antigen is unknown. No base-level quality is on record; no much larger clone is a single base apart. The time point label corresponds to: blood sample drawn before combined kidney and bone marrow transplant. The patients were several recipients of combined kidney and bone marrow transplants from the ITN036ST trial, and samples were available only for these trial subjects. Healthy control blood was processed by Ficoll density gradient to PBMCs and cryopreserved; patient PBMCs were collected before and after transplant. For TCRbeta CDR3 sequencing, genomic DNA from the sorted cells was extracted using the QIAGEN DNeasy Blood and Tissue Kit. High-throughput TCRbeta CDR3 sequencing was carried out commercially through immunoSEQ, with PCR amplification with bias correction and internal controls included. As for the authors' bioinformatics: A unique productive TCRbeta sequence was defined by the CDR3 nucleotide sequence when primers matched, and otherwise by the CDR3 amino acid sequence together with the Vbeta and Jbeta genes. Donor-reactive sequences were defined as at least 5-fold expanded in CFSE-low cells versus unstimulated cells, with frequency of at least 0.01% in CFSE-low cells. Repertoire divergence was quantified by Jensen-Shannon divergence calculated from the top 100 TCRbeta sequences ranked by frequency. For any sample with multiple sequencing runs, sorting error was corrected in each run separately before the runs were pooled. TCRdb retrieved this table from immuneACCESS and kept in-frame rearrangements only. Not all clones are present; in checked studies, unresolved V genes account for under half, and no reason is known for the remainder. The DNA gave D and trimming, while V, J and clone size come from that table. This sample lists more than 400 clones; around 40% were detected once. Around 68% of the sample lies in the top ten.

The specimen comprised Tregs from blood cultured with allogeneic cells, sampled before the transplant. The chain was built from TRBV28 and TRBJ1-1, and 9 bases in between align with TRBD1. This TCR came from a human patient who received a combined kidney and bone marrow transplant. The CDR3 protein is CASSLIPYRGQNTEAFF. The bases are TGTGCCAGCAGTTTGATCCCTTACAGGGGGCAGAACACTGAAGCTTTCTTT.